The entry below describes one T cell receptor beta chain. Its antigen is not known. This sample is drawn from a study of cytomegalovirus exposure and HLA in healthy donors. Germline assignment: CDR1 GTSNPN and CDR2 SVGIG (reference sequence). This CDR3 is built from 14 residues. V shed 8 bases, J shed 4 bases, and the junction held 9 bases outside the gene matches. Findings and limits, study-wide: Earlier analysis yielded a pattern in which most TCR beta V segments were productive about 90% or about 30% of the time.

Primers included in the PCR were 60 Vbeta and 13 Jbeta primers. Assay used: immunoSEQ multiplex PCR; TCRdb lists only in-frame clones, some missing. The sample lists roughly 100,000 clones; roughly 80% were seen once. This clonotype was obtained from a man aged 55-75 years in good health and CMV-seronegative. The chain combines TRBV30 with TRBJ2-3, with 10 positions matching TRBD2. The sequencing sample was made of PBMCs. The CDR3 spells CAGQTSGDSDTQYF. Written as DNA, the CDR3 is TGTGCCGGCCAAACTAGCGGGGATTCAGATACGCAGTATTTT.